Here is one T cell receptor beta chain with its context. This clonotype has a handful of counts. Its antigen is currently not known. Per-base quality was not reported, and no clone a single base away is much larger than it. This sample is part of a study of T cell repertoires in cytomegalovirus infection (dated by TCRdb to between 2018 and 2021). About the full investigation: Alongside well-studied HLA-B-restricted epitopes, the peptide stimulations were aimed at recently identified HLA-C-restricted CMV epitopes, whose presentation resists viral immunomodulation. The HLA type of each donor mattered for the analysis, because public TCR beta signatures pointed to carriage of CMV infection along with the matching HLA type. On the study overall, not on this receptor specifically: In both this cohort and an independent roughly 350-donor cohort, the cumulative frequency of public TCR beta family members distinguished carriers of CMV infection plus the relevant HLA type. The ex vivo response was dominated by HLA-C-restricted CMV-specific TCR beta clonotypes, and the single most frequent clonotype in two of eight donors was supplied by these HLA-C-restricted clonotypes.

In light of the paper, this sample's treatment or condition label describes: in vitro stimulation with specific CMV peptide epitopes to enrich CMV-specific T cells. Data came from an Illumina HiSeq 1500. TCRdb redid the processing of the public reads, applying fastp at Q25 and MiXCR, and retained in-frame beta chains. One record per CDR3 amino acid sequence lists the most common genes and DNA. The table for this sample lists approximately 1,000,000 distinct CDR3 sequences; around 30% of them were counted only once. The ten largest clones add up to over 12% of the sample. V ends up 4 bases short and J 7 bases short, with an unmatched junction base count of 10. The CDR3, from cysteine to phenylalanine, totals 15 residues. Left in the record is the CDR3 DNA by itself, 45 bases read in frame from the first base. CDR1 and CDR2 are drawn from the germline V gene: MGHRA, YSYEKL.

The receptor comes from a human donor in good health (CMV status not recorded). Some clones in this sample may be carry-over from other donors' samples. The sequencing here drew on cultured CD8+ T cells from PBMCs, taken from culture after CMV antigen stimulation. Recombination joined TRBV4-1 with TRBJ2-1, and 7 junction bases match TRBD2. The CDR3 has the sequence CASSPRAGVGNEQFF. The nucleotides are TGCGCCAGCAGCCCCCGGGCGGGGGTTGGGAATGAGCAGTTCTTC.